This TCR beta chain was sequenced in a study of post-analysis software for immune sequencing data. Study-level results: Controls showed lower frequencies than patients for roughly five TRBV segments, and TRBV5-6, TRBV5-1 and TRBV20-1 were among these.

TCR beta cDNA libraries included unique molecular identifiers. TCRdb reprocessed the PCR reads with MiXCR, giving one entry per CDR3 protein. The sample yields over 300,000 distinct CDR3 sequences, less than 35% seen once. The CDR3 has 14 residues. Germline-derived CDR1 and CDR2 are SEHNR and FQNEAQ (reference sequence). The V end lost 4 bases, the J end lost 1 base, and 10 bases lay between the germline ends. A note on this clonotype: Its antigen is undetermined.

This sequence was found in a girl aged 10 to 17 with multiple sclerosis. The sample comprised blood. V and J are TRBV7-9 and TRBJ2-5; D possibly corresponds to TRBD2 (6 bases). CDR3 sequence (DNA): TGTGCCAGCAGCTGGCGGGGCCCCCAAGAGACCCAGTACTTC. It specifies CASSWRGPQETQYF.